This T cell receptor beta chain was obtained from a study of shared clonotypes between healthy human individuals. Germline CDR1 reads MNHEY; CDR2 reads SVGAGI. Between the trimmed V and J ends, which lost 5 bases and 8 bases, there was a span of 18 bases. This CDR3 has 15 amino acids. The data were produced by immunoSEQ multiplex PCR, yet TCRdb's version contains in-frame clones alone and is incomplete. The data contain about 560,000 clones, roughly four fifths of them singletons. The chain links TRBV6-5 to TRBJ1-4, with a weak D call TRBD1 (5 bases). The sequence derives from a middle-aged woman in good health. Some clones in this sample may be carry-over from other donors' samples. Sequences were obtained from PBMCs. The CDR3 DNA reads as TGTGCCAGCAGTCACCAAGACAGTGAGGGGGAAAAACTGTTTTTT. Residues: CASSHQDSEGEKLFF.